The 22 T cell receptor beta chains listed next were all sequenced from one sample in a study of shared clonotypes between healthy human individuals. Naive-designated CD8 cells lacked CD45RO, were positively enriched for CCR7, and omitted terminally differentiated effector memory CD45RA+ cells. Produced via immunoSEQ multiplex PCR; TCRdb's table is partial and in-frame only. The table shows about 820,000 clones, with 80% to 95% occurring only once. Sequenced sample: naive CD8+ T cells sorted from blood. These receptor sequences come from a man younger than 45 in good health.

The chain joins TRBV27 to TRBJ2-1; D gene ambiguous. The CDR3 sequence is 14 residues long. Germline lookup yields CDR1 MNHEY and CDR2 SMNVEV (reference sequence). V gave up 0 bases and J gave up 10 bases, with 13 bases separating them. The chain's CDR3 is CASSLSLHSGEQFF. In DNA form, the CDR3 reads TGTGCCAGCAGTTTATCTCTACATAGTGGGGAGCAGTTCTTC.

This clone was found once. The rearrangement joins TRBV7-6 to TRBJ2-6; D remains unclear. Germline CDR1 reads SGHVS; CDR2 reads FNYEAQ. There are 17 residues in the CDR3. V lost 3 bases and J lost 3, with 15 bases in between. The CDR3 loop reads CASSFTAWADGANVLTF. CDR3 DNA sequence: TGTGCCAGCAGCTTCACTGCTTGGGCGGATGGGGCCAACGTCCTGACTTTC.

V is TRBV7-9 and J is TRBJ2-5; weak D call: TRBD1 (6 bases). The CDR3 spans 14 residues. Germline CDR1 is SEHNR and CDR2 is FQNEAQ (reference sequence). The V end was cut by 5 bases, the J end by 3 bases, with 13 bases between. The CDR3, as DNA: TGTGCCAGCAGCGCCGCCTCAGGGGAAGAGACCCAGTACTTC. The encoded protein is CASSAASGEETQYF.

The chain joins TRBV5-6 to TRBJ1-5; TRBD1 is a possible D gene (6 bases). The germline V gene encodes CDR1 SGHDT and CDR2 YYEEEE. The CDR3 loop spans 14 amino acids. V was clipped by 4 bases and J by 7 bases, with 15 bases between them. CDR3 loop: CASSLAGAEQPQHF. The CDR3 DNA reads TGTGCCAGCAGCCTCGCAGGGGCCGAGCAGCCCCAGCATTTT.

V usage is TRBV4-3 and J usage is TRBJ1-5; D gene unclear. The CDR3 runs to 15 residues. The germline V gene has CDR1 LGHNA and CDR2 YSLEER. V lost 3 bases, J lost 1 base, and 10 bases lay in between. CDR3 region: CASSQTIGSNQPQHF. For the CDR3, the DNA is TGCGCCAGCAGCCAGACGATTGGGAGCAATCAGCCCCAGCATTTT.

This rearrangement joins TRBV6-6 to TRBJ2-1, with D tentatively TRBD2 (5 bases). There are 11 residues in the CDR3. Trimming stripped 0 bases from V and 13 bases from J, with 7 bases between. In germline, CDR1 is MNHNY, CDR2 SVGAGI (reference sequence). CDR3 DNA: TGTGCCAGCAGTTACTCGAGGGAACAGTTCTTC. It encodes CASSYSREQFF.

This chain uses TRBV27 with TRBJ2-1; TRBD1 agrees at 7 bases. Germline V gene lookup returns CDR1 MNHEY and CDR2 SMNVEV (reference sequence). This CDR3 contains 15 residues. Trimming at V came to 5 bases and at J to 9 bases, leaving 13 bases not matched to a gene. CDR3 in amino acids: CASSSRQGEEGEQFF. The DNA of the CDR3 is TGTGCCAGCAGTAGCCGACAGGGAGAAGAGGGTGAGCAGTTCTTC.

The CDR3 loop is CASTNLREQYF. The CDR3 DNA reads as TGTGCCAGCACTAACCTCCGAGAGCAGTACTTC. The chain recombines TRBV28 with TRBJ2-7; D is unresolved. The CDR3 extends over 11 amino acids. V was cut by 7 bases and J by 7 bases, with 11 bases left in between. The germline CDR1 and CDR2 sequences are MDHEN and SYDVKM.

The CDR3 nucleotides read TGTGCCAGCAGCTCCACAGGGGGAATCTCCTACGAGCAGTACTTC. Protein: CASSSTGGISYEQYF. The V and J genes are TRBV11-2 and TRBJ2-7, with 8 bases matching TRBD1. CDR1 and CDR2 (germline): SGHAT, FQNNGV. The CDR3 is 15 amino acids. V trimming: 4 bases; J trimming: 0 bases; junction bases outside the gene matches: 5.

The chain recombines TRBV11-2 with TRBJ1-1; unclear D gene. Looked up from germline, CDR1 is SGHAT and CDR2 is FQNNGV. V was clipped by 5 bases and J by 10 bases, with 11 bases between them. This CDR3 has 11 residues. CDR3 in amino acids: CASSTSRVAFF. The CDR3 nucleotides are TGTGCCAGCAGCACCTCCCGTGTAGCTTTCTTT.

The CDR3 region is CASSSERVPSTDTQYF. The CDR3 nucleotides are TGTGCCAGCAGCTCCGAACGGGTACCAAGCACAGATACGCAGTATTTT. The chain carries TRBV11-2 and TRBJ2-3, with no clear D. Trimming left V 4 bases short and J 0 bases short, with 14 bases between. The V gene's germline CDR1 is SGHAT and CDR2 FQNNGV. The CDR3 length is 16 residues.

The CDR3 DNA reads as TGTGCCACCGGAAACACCATATATTTT. It is translated as CATGNTIYF. The chain recombines TRBV2 with TRBJ1-3, with D unclear. The CDR3 totals 9 residues. The ends were cut back, 10 bases at V and 4 bases at J, with 2 bases in the middle. In germline, CDR1 is SNHLY, CDR2 FYNNEI.

The chain carries TRBV5-1 and TRBJ1-2, with 8 bases aligning to TRBD1. V dropped 10 bases and J dropped 6; count of bases not matched to a gene: 11. Germline V gives CDR1 SGHRS, CDR2 YFSETQ. This CDR3 region has 13 residues. The CDR3 DNA follows: TGCGCCTCAGGACAGGGAGGTGTAGATGGCTACACCTTC. Its protein is CASGQGGVDGYTF.

V and J are TRBV6-5 and TRBJ2-7; 8 bases map to TRBD2. The CDR3 is 15 amino acids. The V and J ends lost 2 bases and 3 bases, in that order; junction bases with no gene match: 6. From germline, CDR1 is MNHEY and CDR2 SVGAGI. The CDR3 bases are TGTGCCAGCAGTTACCGGGGGGGGGCTGTCTACGAGCAGTACTTC. It translates to CASSYRGGAVYEQYF.

The J gene is TRBJ2-2, the V gene TRBV27; D perhaps matches TRBD1 (6 bases). V was trimmed by 6 bases and J by 5 bases, leaving 22 bases between them. The CDR3 sequence is 17 residues long. Germline V gives CDR1 MNHEY, CDR2 SMNVEV (reference sequence). CDR3 residues: CASRRQVPRLGTGELFF. DNA for the CDR3: TGTGCCAGCAGAAGACAGGTCCCTCGGTTAGGGACCGGGGAGCTGTTTTTT.

The rearrangement links TRBV5-6 to TRBJ2-3; a possible D gene is TRBD2 (6 bases). V shed 0 bases and J shed 0 bases, with 11 bases lying between them. Germline V gene data show CDR1 as SGHDT and CDR2 as YYEEEE. The CDR3 is 16 amino acids. CDR3: CASSLDGGTSTDTQYF. As DNA, the CDR3 is TGTGCCAGCAGCTTGGACGGCGGGACGAGCACAGATACGCAGTATTTT. Full variable domain (rest looked up from reference TRBV5-6 and TRBJ2-3): DAGVTQSPTHLIKTRGQQVTLRCSPKSGHDTVSWYQQALGQGPQFIFQYYEEEERQRGNFPDRFSGHQFPNYSSELNVNALLLGDSALYLCASSLDGGTSTDTQYFGPGTRLTVL.

This chain joins TRBV7-2 and TRBJ2-5; D is uncertain. CDR1 is SGHTA, CDR2 FQGNSA, per germline. The CDR3 sequence is 14 residues long. V shed 8 bases and J shed 2 bases, with 15 bases lying between them. The DNA of the CDR3 is TGTGCCAGCGCTGGTGGGCAGGCACAAGAGACCCAGTACTTC. It specifies CASAGGQAQETQYF.

The genes are TRBV5-1 and TRBJ2-7; 10 positions agree with TRBD1. The V gene's germline CDR1 is SGHRS and CDR2 YFSETQ. CDR3 length: 15 residues. V was clipped by 1 base and J by 5 bases; unmatched bases: 6. The CDR3 DNA follows: TGCGCCAGCAGCTTGAGGGACAGGGGAATCCACGAGCAGTACTTC. It is translated as CASSLRDRGIHEQYF.

The V and J genes are TRBV9 and TRBJ2-3, with 9 bases lining up with TRBD2. V trimming: 7 bases; J trimming: 2 bases; junction bases outside the gene matches: 5. The CDR3 has 14 amino acids. In germline, CDR1 is SGDLS, CDR2 YYNGEE. The CDR3 DNA sequence: TGTGCCAGCGCCGGGACTAGCCTCACAGATACGCAGTATTTT. This encodes CASAGTSLTDTQYF.

The chain carries TRBV20-1 and TRBJ2-7; no clear D. The V and J ends lost 6 bases and 6 bases respectively, with 12 bases between them. The length of the CDR3 is 11 residues. From germline, CDR1 is DFQATT and CDR2 SNEGSKA (reference sequence). CDR3 protein: CSAQTGSEQYF. CDR3 sequence (DNA): TGCAGTGCCCAGACCGGAAGCGAGCAGTACTTC.

A single count supports this clone. CDR3 protein: CASSSGGGETQYF. In DNA form, the CDR3 reads TGTGCCAGCAGCTCCGGGGGTGGGGAGACCCAGTACTTC. This chain joins TRBV7-9 and TRBJ2-5; TRBD2 might be the D (6 bases). This CDR3 is built from 13 residues. Germline V gives CDR1 SEHNR, CDR2 FQNEAQ (reference sequence). V lost 4 bases and J 5 bases, leaving 11 bases between the germline ends.

The genes are TRBV2 and TRBJ2-1; 11 nucleotides agree with TRBD2. Trimming cost V 7 bases and J 2 bases; bases outside gene matches: 7. Germline V CDR1 and CDR2: SNHLY, FYNNEI. The CDR3 length is 16 residues. The CDR3 sequence is CASMVGLAVPYNEQFF. The CDR3 DNA sequence: TGTGCCAGCATGGTGGGACTAGCGGTTCCCTACAATGAGCAGTTCTTC.